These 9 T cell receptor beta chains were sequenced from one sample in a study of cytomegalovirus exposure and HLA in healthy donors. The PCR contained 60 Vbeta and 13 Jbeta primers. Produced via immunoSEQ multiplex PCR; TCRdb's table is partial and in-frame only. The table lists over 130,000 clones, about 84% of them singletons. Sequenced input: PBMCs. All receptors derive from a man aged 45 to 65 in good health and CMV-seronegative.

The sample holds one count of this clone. CDR3 residues: CASSSVVTDYEQYF. The CDR3 bases are TGCGCCAGCAGCTCCGTGGTCACAGACTACGAGCAGTACTTC. The chain joins TRBV5-1 to TRBJ2-7; unclear D gene. V lost 3 bases to trimming and J lost 3 bases, with 13 bases between them. This CDR3 contains 14 residues. Germline loops: CDR1 SGHRS, CDR2 YFSETQ.

CDR3: CASSMSSISTDTQYF. CDR3 coding DNA: TGTGCCAGTAGTATGTCCTCTATTAGCACAGATACGCAGTATTTT. The V call is TRBV19, the J call TRBJ2-3; D gene unclear. Trimming pared 3 bases from V and 0 bases from J, leaving 10 bases between. The germline CDR1 and CDR2 sequences are LNHDA and SQIVND (reference sequence). This CDR3 is built from 15 residues.

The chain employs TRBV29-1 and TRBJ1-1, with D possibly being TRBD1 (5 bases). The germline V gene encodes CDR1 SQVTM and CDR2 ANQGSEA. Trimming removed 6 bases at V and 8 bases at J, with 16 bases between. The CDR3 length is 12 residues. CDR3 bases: TGCAGCGTATGGGGCAACGGGCAGGAAGCTTTCTTT. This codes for CSVWGNGQEAFF. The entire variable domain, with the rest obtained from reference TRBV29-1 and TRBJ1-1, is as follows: SAVISQKPSRDICQRGTSLTIQCQVDSQVTMMFWYRQQPGQSLTLIATANQGSEATYESGFVIDKFPISRPNLTFSTLTVSNMSPEDSSIYLCSVWGNGQEAFFGQGTRLTVV.

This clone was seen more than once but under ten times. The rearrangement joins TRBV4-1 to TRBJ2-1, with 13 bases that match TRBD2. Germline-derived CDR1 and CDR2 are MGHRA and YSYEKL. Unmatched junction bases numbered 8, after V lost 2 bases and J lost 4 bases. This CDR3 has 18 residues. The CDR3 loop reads CASSQQRGLAGPYNEQFF. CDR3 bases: TGCGCCAGCAGCCAACAGAGGGGACTAGCGGGGCCATACAATGAGCAGTTCTTC.

CDR3 loop: CASSLSFPSGTYTGELFF. The CDR3 DNA sequence: TGTGCCAGCAGTTTATCCTTCCCTAGCGGGACTTACACCGGGGAGCTGTTTTTT. The rearrangement joins TRBV27 to TRBJ2-2; 9 bases fit TRBD2. Germline values: CDR1 MNHEY, CDR2 SMNVEV (reference sequence). The J segment lost 3 bases and the V segment lost 0 bases, leaving 8 bases of the junction unmatched. The CDR3 has 18 residues.

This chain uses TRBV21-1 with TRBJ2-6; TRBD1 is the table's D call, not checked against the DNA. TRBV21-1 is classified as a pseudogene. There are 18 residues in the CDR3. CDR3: CASSNLRTDSSGANVLTF. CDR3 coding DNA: TGTGCCAGCAGCAACCTAAGGACAGACAGCTCTGGGGCCAACGTCCTGACTTTC.

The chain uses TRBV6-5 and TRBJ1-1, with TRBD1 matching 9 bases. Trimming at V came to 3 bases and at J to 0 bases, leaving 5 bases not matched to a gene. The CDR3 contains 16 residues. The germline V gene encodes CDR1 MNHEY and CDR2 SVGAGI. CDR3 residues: CASSYRTGAVNTEAFF. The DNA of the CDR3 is TGTGCCAGCAGTTATAGGACAGGGGCGGTGAACACTGAAGCTTTCTTT.

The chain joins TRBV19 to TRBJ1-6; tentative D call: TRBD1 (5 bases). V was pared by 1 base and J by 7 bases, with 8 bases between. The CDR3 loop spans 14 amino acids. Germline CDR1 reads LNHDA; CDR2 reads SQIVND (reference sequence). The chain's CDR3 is CASSIGRGNSPLHF. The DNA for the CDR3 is TGTGCCAGTAGTATAGGGCGGGGGAATTCACCCCTCCACTTT.

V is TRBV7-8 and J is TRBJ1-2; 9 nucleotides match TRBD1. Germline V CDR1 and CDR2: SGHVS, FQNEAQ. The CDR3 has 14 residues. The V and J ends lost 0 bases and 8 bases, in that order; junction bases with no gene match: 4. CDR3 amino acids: CASSLAGTGYGYTF. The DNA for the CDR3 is TGTGCCAGCAGCTTAGCTGGGACAGGGTACGGCTACACCTTC.